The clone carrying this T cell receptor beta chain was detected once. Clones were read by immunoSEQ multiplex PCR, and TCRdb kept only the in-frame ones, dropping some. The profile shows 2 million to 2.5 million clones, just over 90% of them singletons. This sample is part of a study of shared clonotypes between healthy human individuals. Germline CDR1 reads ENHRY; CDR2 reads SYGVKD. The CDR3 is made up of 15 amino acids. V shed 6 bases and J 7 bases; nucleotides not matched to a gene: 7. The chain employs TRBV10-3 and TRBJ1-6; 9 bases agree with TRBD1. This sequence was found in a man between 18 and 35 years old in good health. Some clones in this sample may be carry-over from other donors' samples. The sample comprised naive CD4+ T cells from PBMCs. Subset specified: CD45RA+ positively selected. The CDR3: CAISSTDRGNSPLHF. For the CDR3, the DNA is TGTGCCATCAGCAGCACGGACAGGGGAAATTCACCCCTCCACTTT.